This TCR beta chain originates from a study of T cells in Graves' hyperthyroidism and ophthalmopathy. The patients, who ranged from 18 to 65 in age, presented with newly diagnosed hyperthyroidism lasting under 2 months. General observations from the study: Among clonotypes expanded in thyroid above 0.001, most were also found in blood.

RNA transcripts gave rise to amplified TCR beta CDR3 regions. HTBI primers drove first-round RT-PCR of the TCR CDR3. A single record per CDR3 protein comes from TCRdb applying MiXCR to the multiplex PCR reads. The repertoire holds approximately 24,000 distinct CDR3 sequences, approximately 49% seen once, with about 25% in the top ten. This clonotype appeared many times. Antigen specificity is unknown. V lost 10 bases, J lost 12 bases, and 11 bases stayed unmatched. This CDR3 has 11 residues. CDR1 and CDR2 from the germline V gene are MDHEN and SYDVKM. The chain couples TRBV28 to TRBJ2-7, with 8 nucleotides matching TRBD1. This receptor was obtained from a woman in her forties with Graves' hyperthyroidism that later progressed to Graves' ophthalmopathy. The sample taken for sequencing was blood. CDR3 residues: CATWTGMRPYF. For the CDR3, the DNA is TGTGCCACATGGACAGGGATGAGGCCGTACTTC.